Listed below are T cell receptor beta chains from one sample, sequenced in a study of blood T cell repertoires in COVID-19. Sequencing was performed with immunoSEQ multiplex PCR; in TCRdb, only in-frame clones are kept and a portion is missing. The top ten clones hold roughly 15% of a sample with approximately 150,000 clones, around 80% of them seen once. The specimen sequenced was peripheral blood. Receptors were obtained from a human donor with acute or convalescent COVID-19. The donor label of this sample is uncertain. CDR3s include the opening cysteine and the closing phenylalanine or tryptophan. The D gene is left open where the match is weak. Size tells how often a clone was seen (once, few, many) or the class of an expanded clone, and some rows leave it out.

J gene	V gene	clone size	D gene	CDR3 protein	CDR3 DNA
TRBJ1-1	TRBV6-2/TRBV6-3	.	.	CASSYSLGSTEAFF	TGTGCCAGCAGTTACTCACTGGGGAGCACTGAAGCTTTCTTT
TRBJ2-7	TRBV7-9	.	.	CASSWDNPPYEQYF	TGTGCCAGCAGCTGGGACAACCCTCCCTACGAGCAGTACTTC
TRBJ1-3	TRBV6-5	.	TRBD1	CASGGTVSGNTIYF	TGTGCCAGTGGGGGGACAGTCTCTGGAAACACCATATATTTT
TRBJ1-6	TRBV5-1	.	TRBD1	CASSFSGGSGSPLHF	TGCGCCAGCAGCTTTTCAGGGGGCAGTGGTTCACCCCTCCACTTT
TRBJ1-5	TRBV19	.	.	CASSMLLGSGGQPQHF	TGTGCCAGTAGTATGCTGTTAGGGAGTGGAGGACAGCCCCAGCATTTT
TRBJ1-5	TRBV3-1/TRBV3-2	once	.	CASSQGGRNQPQHF	TGTGCCAGCAGCCAGGGGGGGCGCAATCAGCCCCAGCATTTT
TRBJ1-2	TRBV3-1/TRBV3-2	.	.	CASSQVGADYGYTF	TGTGCCAGCAGCCAAGTAGGGGCGGACTATGGCTACACCTTC
TRBJ1-2	TRBV6-1	.	TRBD1	CASTHRTGANGYTF	TGTGCCAGCACCCATCGGACAGGGGCGAACGGCTACACCTTC
TRBJ1-6	TRBV14	few	.	CASSGSGRSPLHF	TGTGCCAGCAGCGGGTCGGGGAGGTCACCCCTCCACTTT
TRBJ1-2	TRBV4-1	.	.	CASSQETQGWGYTF	TGCGCCAGCAGCCAAGAGACCCAGGGATGGGGCTACACCTTC
TRBJ1-2	TRBV7-9	.	.	CASSPQGNGYTF	TGTGCCAGCAGCCCCCAGGGTAATGGCTACACCTTC
TRBJ1-6	TRBV7-3	.	.	CASSFGGNSPLHF	TGTGCCAGCAGCTTCGGGGGGAATTCACCCCTCCACTTT
TRBJ2-2	TRBV20-1	.	.	CSASPGFYTGELFF	TGCAGTGCTAGTCCCGGTTTCTACACCGGGGAGCTGTTTTTT
TRBJ2-7	TRBV19	.	.	CASTLEDSGGEQYF	TGTGCCAGTACCCTGGAGGACTCAGGAGGTGAGCAGTACTTC
TRBJ1-1	TRBV12-5	.	.	CASAQGTTNTEAFF	TGTGCTAGTGCGCAGGGGACCACGAACACTGAAGCTTTCTTT
TRBJ2-2	TRBV2	.	TRBD1	CARGVSGQGTGELFF	TGTGCCAGGGGGGTCTCCGGACAGGGGACCGGGGAGCTGTTTTTT
TRBJ1-2	TRBV2	.	.	CASSVRGGGYTF	TGTGCCAGCAGTGTCCGGGGAGGAGGCTACACCTTC
TRBJ1-6	TRBV11-1	.	TRBD1	CASSGTGLNNSPLHF	TGTGCCAGCAGCGGGACAGGGCTTAATAATTCACCCCTCCACTTT
TRBJ2-7	TRBV5-1	.	TRBD1	CASRRQGGTEQYF	TGCGCCAGCAGAAGACAGGGGGGGACTGAGCAGTACTTC
TRBJ1-5	TRBV30	few	.	CAWSVRQPNQPQHF	TGTGCCTGGAGTGTACGACAGCCCAATCAGCCCCAGCATTTT
TRBJ2-1	TRBV15	.	TRBD2	CATSRGRLAGGNNEQFF	TGTGCCACCAGCAGAGGGCGACTAGCGGGGGGAAACAATGAGCAGTTCTTC
TRBJ1-1	TRBV25-1	.	.	CASRAGGHGTEAFF	TGTGCCAGCAGAGCGGGAGGGCATGGAACTGAAGCTTTCTTT
TRBJ2-2	TRBV10-2	.	.	CASSGTSPNTGELFF	TGCGCCAGCAGCGGAACTAGCCCGAACACCGGGGAGCTGTTTTTT
TRBJ2-1	TRBV10-1	.	TRBD1	CASSPLGGTGNAASYNEQFF	TGCGCCAGCAGCCCCCTTGGTGGGACAGGTAACGCAGCGTCCTACAATGAGCAGTTCTTC
TRBJ1-1	TRBV7-2	.	TRBD1	CASSLNRGREAFF	TGTGCCAGCAGCCTCAACAGGGGGCGGGAAGCTTTCTTT
TRBJ1-1	TRBV11-2	.	.	CASSSHSGRGTEAFF	TGTGCCAGCAGCTCGCACAGTGGAAGGGGTACTGAAGCTTTCTTT
TRBJ2-1	TRBV19	.	TRBD2	CASSIFPSGDYNEQFF	TGTGCCAGTAGTATTTTTCCTAGCGGGGATTACAATGAGCAGTTCTTC
TRBJ2-2	TRBV5-5	.	TRBD1	CASSLDRADTGELFF	TGTGCCAGCAGCCTGGACAGGGCGGACACCGGGGAGCTGTTTTTT
TRBJ1-6	TRBV5-1	.	.	CASSSWSTASSYNSPLHF	TGCGCCAGCAGCTCGTGGAGCACCGCCAGCTCCTATAATTCACCCCTCCACTTT
TRBJ1-2	TRBV11-1	.	.	CASSFGGEGSYGYTF	TGTGCCAGCAGCTTCGGCGGGGAGGGGTCCTATGGCTACACCTTC
TRBJ2-7	TRBV7-2	.	.	CASSLTYEQYF	TGTGCCAGCAGCTTAACATACGAGCAGTACTTC
TRBJ1-5	TRBV30	.	TRBD1	CAWSGGQGGGNQPQHF	TGTGCCTGGAGTGGGGGACAGGGCGGGGGCAATCAGCCCCAGCATTTT
TRBJ2-1	TRBV4-2	.	TRBD2	CASSLSGTSGGPSSYNEQFF	TGTGCCAGCAGCCTCTCCGGGACTAGCGGGGGGCCTAGCTCCTACAATGAGCAGTTCTTC
TRBJ1-5	TRBV19	.	.	CASSISGSQPQHF	TGTGCCAGTAGTATTTCGGGGAGTCAGCCCCAGCATTTT
TRBJ1-2	TRBV19	few	TRBD1	CASSSDRGRYGYTF	TGTGCCAGTAGTTCGGACAGGGGCAGGTATGGCTACACCTTC
TRBJ2-1	TRBV5-1	.	TRBD2	CASSLVRGLAGGPDFYNEQFF	TGCGCCAGCAGCTTGGTTAGGGGACTAGCGGGGGGCCCCGACTTCTACAATGAGCAGTTCTTC
TRBJ2-4	TRBV6-1	.	.	CASSDQQGAKNIQYF	TGTGCCAGCAGTGACCAACAGGGAGCCAAAAACATTCAGTACTTC
TRBJ2-2	TRBV5-1	many	TRBD1	CASSQGQGDTGELFF	TGCGCCAGCAGCCAGGGACAGGGGGACACCGGGGAGCTGTTTTTT
TRBJ2-7	TRBV5-6	.	TRBD1	CASRSRDRRPYEQYF	TGTGCCAGCAGGTCCCGGGACAGGAGACCCTACGAGCAGTACTTC
TRBJ2-1	TRBV5-4	.	.	CASSTQGTDEQFF	TGTGCCAGCAGCACCCAGGGGACGGATGAGCAGTTCTTC
TRBJ1-6	TRBV5-4	.	.	CASSSRTGSSYNSPLHF	TGTGCCAGCAGCTCACGGACGGGGAGCTCCTATAATTCACCCCTCCACTTT
TRBJ1-4	TRBV18	.	.	CASSPPVSGTKAEKLFF	TGTGCCAGCTCACCACCTGTTAGCGGGACCAAGGCTGAAAAACTGTTTTTT
TRBJ2-2	TRBV7-9	.	.	CASSPGLYTGELFF	TGTGCCAGCAGCCCAGGGCTTTACACCGGGGAGCTGTTTTTT
TRBJ2-7	TRBV5-1	.	TRBD1	CASSPLPGDRGEEQYF	TGCGCCAGCAGCCCTCTGCCCGGGGACAGGGGTGAGGAGCAGTACTTC
TRBJ1-1	TRBV5-1	.	TRBD1	CASSLFQGATTEAFF	TGCGCCAGCAGCTTGTTTCAGGGGGCCACCACTGAAGCTTTCTTT
TRBJ1-1	TRBV6-5	.	.	CASRRGGAGTEAFF	TGTGCCAGCCGGCGGGGGGGGGCGGGCACTGAAGCTTTCTTT
TRBJ2-2	TRBV4-2	once	.	CASGGLDGELFF	TGTGCCAGCGGGGGACTGGACGGGGAGCTGTTTTTT
TRBJ2-7	TRBV7-2	.	.	CASSLEIQRSYEQYF	TGTGCCAGCAGCTTAGAAATACAAAGATCCTACGAGCAGTACTTC
TRBJ1-4	TRBV18	.	TRBD1	CASSRDRASRRSNEKLFF	TGTGCCAGCTCCCGCGACAGGGCTTCGAGGCGGTCAAATGAAAAACTGTTTTTT
TRBJ2-7	TRBV2	.	.	CASSEERVAYEQYF	TGTGCCAGCAGTGAAGAGCGCGTAGCCTACGAGCAGTACTTC
TRBJ1-2	TRBV3-1/TRBV3-2	.	.	CASSQEGLIRVNYGYTF	TGTGCCAGCAGCCAAGAGGGACTTATCAGGGTCAACTATGGCTACACCTTC
TRBJ2-3	TRBV11-2	.	.	CASSLNPPGTDTQYF	TGTGCCAGCAGCTTAAATCCGCCGGGCACAGATACGCAGTATTTT
TRBJ2-2	TRBV5-1	.	.	CASSSVSGELFF	TGCGCCAGCAGCTCCGTTTCCGGGGAGCTGTTTTTT
TRBJ1-1	TRBV15	.	TRBD1	CATSRGDSMNTEAFF	TGTGCCACCAGCAGGGGGGACAGCATGAACACTGAAGCTTTCTTT
TRBJ1-1	TRBV7-9	.	.	CASSLIGNTEAFF	TGTGCCAGCAGCTTAATCGGGAACACTGAAGCTTTCTTT